The 26 T cell receptor beta chains listed next were all sequenced from one sample in a study of shared clonotypes between healthy human individuals. TCRdb keeps only in-frame clones here, not all; method: immunoSEQ multiplex PCR. This sample carries millions of clones, around 90% of them seen once, and the ten largest clones take under 0.15%. Sequenced sample: naive CD4+ T cells sorted from blood. Subset noted: CD45RA+ positively selected. Source of these receptors: a man aged 18 to 29 in good health.

This chain uses TRBV5-6 with TRBJ1-5; TRBD1 matches 8 bases. V shed 4 bases, J shed 9 bases, and the junction held 15 bases outside the gene matches. CDR3 length: 16 amino acids. CDR1 SGHDT and CDR2 YYEEEE come from the germline V gene. The CDR3 sequence: CASSLFGTGLEGPQHF. For the CDR3, the DNA is TGTGCCAGCAGCCTCTTCGGGACAGGTCTCGAGGGGCCCCAGCATTTT.

CDR3 amino acids: CASSPISQTRSNYGYTF. The CDR3 DNA is TGTGCCAGCAGCCCAATAAGCCAAACGAGGTCTAACTATGGCTACACCTTC. The chain has TRBV25-1 and TRBJ1-2; no reliable D call. This CDR3 comprises 17 residues. The V and J ends lost 6 bases and 0 bases respectively, with 20 bases between them. Germline V gene sequence: CDR1 MGHDK, CDR2 SYGVNS.

The chain recombines TRBV28 with TRBJ1-2, with a tentative D call TRBD1 (6 bases). Germline values: CDR1 MDHEN, CDR2 SYDVKM. V was pared by 2 bases and J by 5 bases, with 15 bases between. The CDR3 totals 15 residues. The CDR3 loop reads CASSLASGAAYGYTF. In DNA form, the CDR3 reads TGTGCCAGCAGTTTAGCGTCAGGGGCGGCGTATGGCTACACCTTC.

As concerns this clone: Different DNA sequences within this sample yield the same CDR3. This sequence joins TRBV29-1 and TRBJ2-3, with D maybe TRBD1 (6 bases). Trimming cost V 3 bases and J 4 bases, with 8 bases left between them. This CDR3 is built from 12 residues. Germline CDR1 reads SQVTM; CDR2 reads ANQGSEA. The CDR3 reads CSVEQGPDTQYF. The CDR3 nucleotides are TGCAGCGTTGAGCAGGGGCCAGATACGCAGTATTTT.

This chain uses TRBV6-5 with TRBJ2-7, with D hard to call. From germline, CDR1 is MNHEY and CDR2 SVGAGI. The CDR3 spans 15 residues. The ends were cut back, 3 bases at V and 0 bases at J, with 12 bases in the middle. The CDR3: CASSYLSYGSYEQYF. The CDR3 DNA sequence: TGTGCCAGCAGTTATTTATCCTATGGCTCCTACGAGCAGTACTTC.

The chain employs TRBV10-3 and TRBJ2-7; D tentatively fits TRBD1 or TRBD2 (5 bases each). Germline loops: CDR1 ENHRY, CDR2 SYGVKD. Trimming removed 0 bases at V and 4 bases at J, with 16 bases between. There are 16 residues in the CDR3. CDR3 DNA sequence: TGTGCCATCAGTGAGTCGCCTAGTGGGACGGGGTACGAGCAGTACTTC. It translates to CAISESPSGTGYEQYF.

V and J are TRBV7-3 and TRBJ2-2; no reliable D call. Germline assignment: CDR1 SGHTA and CDR2 FQGTGA. The V end was cut by 3 bases, the J end by 6 bases, with 5 bases between. The CDR3 runs to 12 residues. The CDR3 is CASSFRSGELFF. The CDR3 DNA follows: TGTGCCAGCAGCTTCAGGTCCGGGGAGCTGTTTTTT.

The V and J genes are TRBV9 and TRBJ2-7, with D possibly being TRBD1 (6 bases). V shed 3 bases and J shed 3 bases, with 19 bases lying between them. CDR1 and CDR2 (germline): SGDLS, YYNGEE. This CDR3 has 16 residues. In DNA form, the CDR3 reads TGTGCCAGCAGCGAGGGGGTGGGGTCCAGCGTCTACGAGCAGTACTTC. Translation: CASSEGVGSSVYEQYF.

On this clone itself: This sample also contains other DNA sequences that code for the same CDR3. V is TRBV5-1 and J is TRBJ2-7; 8 bases map to TRBD1. CDR1 SGHRS and CDR2 YFSETQ come from the germline V gene. Germline trimming cut 0 bases from V and 1 base from J; bases unmatched to any gene: 3. The CDR3 has 15 residues. Written as DNA, the CDR3 is TGCGCCAGCAGCTTGGAACAGGGGGGATCCTACGAGCAGTACTTC. Translating it yields CASSLEQGGSYEQYF.

The chain carries TRBV5-6 and TRBJ2-1; the match to TRBD2 covers 8 bases. The CDR3 has 15 amino acids. CDR1 is SGHDT and CDR2 is YYEEEE in the germline V gene. After removal of 4 bases from V and 5 bases from J, the junction contained 8 bases not matched to a gene. The CDR3 sequence is CASSQLAAGHNEQFF. CDR3 coding DNA: TGTGCCAGCAGCCAACTAGCGGCCGGTCACAATGAGCAGTTCTTC.

The V call is TRBV10-2, the J call TRBJ2-5, with 11 bases lining up with TRBD1. This CDR3 comprises 16 residues. Germline V gene sequence: CDR1 WSHSY, CDR2 SAAADI. V trimming: 3 bases; J trimming: 3 bases; junction bases outside the gene matches: 6. The CDR3 reads CASSDGTGGWEETQYF. The CDR3 bases are TGCGCCAGCAGTGATGGGACAGGGGGATGGGAAGAGACCCAGTACTTC.

This clone appeared once. This chain joins TRBV5-1 and TRBJ1-2; 9 positions agree with TRBD1. This CDR3 comprises 14 residues. V lost 4 bases, J lost 5 bases, and 6 bases stayed unmatched. In germline, CDR1 is SGHRS, CDR2 YFSETQ. The CDR3 loop is CASSEGQGRYGYTF. The CDR3 DNA is TGCGCCAGCAGCGAAGGACAGGGGAGGTATGGCTACACCTTC.

As for this clone: This sample includes further DNA sequences coding for the same CDR3. The gene calls are TRBV2 and TRBJ2-2; no clear D. The CDR3 runs to 15 residues. CDR1 is SNHLY and CDR2 is FYNNEI in the germline V gene. V was clipped by 4 bases and J by 0 bases, with 9 bases between them. CDR3 residues: CASSGGRPNTGELFF. CDR3 bases: TGTGCCAGCAGTGGAGGACGACCGAACACCGGGGAGCTGTTTTTT.

The J gene is TRBJ1-1, the V gene TRBV7-3; 7 nucleotides line up with TRBD1. Germline loops: CDR1 SGHTA, CDR2 FQGTGA. The CDR3 has 14 residues. The V gene end was trimmed by 4 bases and the J gene end by 1 base; junction bases not matched to a gene: 3. CDR3 region: CASSSGTENTEAFF. CDR3 DNA: TGTGCCAGCAGCTCTGGGACAGAGAACACTGAAGCTTTCTTT.

Turning to this clone: Other DNA sequences in this sample translate to the same CDR3. The DNA of the CDR3 is TGTGCCTGGAGTGACGGAAGCAATCAGCCCCAGCATTTT. It encodes CAWSDGSNQPQHF. V usage is TRBV30 and J usage is TRBJ1-5; D is undetermined. The CDR3 is 13 residues long. Trimming took off 1 base at V and 1 base at J, with 5 bases between the two ends. Germline assignment: CDR1 GTSNPN and CDR2 SVGIG (reference sequence).

In DNA, the CDR3 is TGTGCCAGTAGTATAGATCAGTGGCTTGGGAGGGCCCCCGGTGGTGAGCAGTTCTTC. It specifies CASSIDQWLGRAPGGEQFF. V gene TRBV19 combines with J gene TRBJ2-1; 7 bases match TRBD2. CDR3 size: 19 residues. V shed 0 bases and J 9 bases; nucleotides not matched to a gene: 20. Germline-derived CDR1 and CDR2 are LNHDA and SQIVND (reference sequence).

The chain uses TRBV6-6 and TRBJ1-6, with D hard to call. CDR3 size: 15 residues. Trimming shortened V by 0 bases and J by 7 bases, and 10 bases separated the two germline ends. Per germline, CDR1 MNHNY and CDR2 SVGAGI (reference sequence). DNA for the CDR3: TGTGCCAGCAGTTACTCTTACCGGGTGAATTCACCCCTCCACTTT. Translation: CASSYSYRVNSPLHF.

The J gene is TRBJ1-1, the V gene TRBV6-5; 9 bases are a match to TRBD1. The ends lost 6 bases at V and 5 bases at J; junction bases unmatched: 10. Germline CDR1 and CDR2: MNHEY and SVGAGI. The CDR3 sequence is 15 residues long. CDR3 residues: CASRYNRGQGTEAFF. The CDR3 DNA reads as TGTGCCAGCAGGTACAACAGGGGGCAGGGGACTGAAGCTTTCTTT.

The V call is TRBV30, the J call TRBJ2-1; 8 bases are shared with TRBD2. The CDR3 length is 13 residues. Germline V gene lookup returns CDR1 GTSNPN and CDR2 SVGIG (reference sequence). Unmatched junction bases numbered 0, after V lost 3 bases and J lost 2 bases. Written as DNA, the CDR3 is TGTGCCTGGAGGGGACTAGCCTACAATGAGCAGTTCTTC. This codes for CAWRGLAYNEQFF. The full variable domain, its missing parts supplied by reference TRBV30 and TRBJ2-1, is SQTIHQWPATLVQPVGSPLSLECTVEGTSNPNLYWYRQAAGRGLQLLFYSVGIGQISSEVPQNLSASRPQDRQFILSSKKLLLSDSGFYLCAWRGLAYNEQFFGPGTRLTVL.

The CDR3 loop reads CASSLARPAGGSEQYF. The CDR3, as DNA: TGTGCCAGCAGCTTAGCAAGGCCAGCGGGAGGATCCGAGCAGTACTTC. The chain couples TRBV7-9 to TRBJ2-7; 9 bases align to TRBD2. This CDR3 region has 16 residues. J was trimmed by 6 bases and V by 0 bases; bases with no gene match: 9. The germline V gene encodes CDR1 SEHNR and CDR2 FQNEAQ (reference sequence).

The chain recombines TRBV9 with TRBJ2-7, with D perhaps being TRBD1 or TRBD2 (6 bases each). Germline CDR1 is SGDLS and CDR2 is YYNGEE. Trimming left V 0 bases short and J 5 bases short, with 9 bases between. The CDR3 has 13 amino acids. CDR3 sequence: CASSVGGADEQYF. CDR3 nucleotides: TGTGCCAGCAGCGTAGGGGGGGCGGACGAGCAGTACTTC.

On this clone: This sample includes further DNA sequences coding for the same CDR3. The V and J genes are TRBV5-1 and TRBJ1-2; D remains ambiguous. The ends were cut back, 1 base at V and 6 bases at J, with 7 bases in the middle. The germline CDR1 and CDR2 sequences are SGHRS and YFSETQ. This CDR3 is built from 12 residues. The CDR3 loop is CASSLPGNGYTF. CDR3 coding DNA: TGCGCCAGCAGCTTGCCAGGTAATGGCTACACCTTC. The full variable domain, rest sourced from reference TRBV5-1 and TRBJ1-2, is KAGVTQTPRYLIKTRGQQVTLSCSPISGHRSVSWYQQTPGQGLQFLFEYFSETQRNKGNFPGRFSGRQFSNSRSEMNVSTLELGDSALYLCASSLPGNGYTFGSGTRLTVV.

The chain combines TRBV30 with TRBJ2-5; the D gene is possibly TRBD1 (6 bases). V was trimmed by 1 base and J by 6 bases, leaving 12 bases between them. The germline gives CDR1 GTSNPN, CDR2 SVGIG (reference sequence). CDR3 length: 13 amino acids. In DNA, the CDR3 is TGTGCCTGGAGTGAAGGGACAATCCAGACCCAGTACTTC. It codes for CAWSEGTIQTQYF.

V usage is TRBV7-8 and J usage is TRBJ2-5, with D possibly being TRBD1 (6 bases). The CDR3 extends over 16 amino acids. Germline V gene lookup returns CDR1 SGHVS and CDR2 FQNEAQ. V was shortened by 1 base and J by 9 bases, with 21 bases between the two germline ends. CDR3 sequence (DNA): TGTGCCAGCAGCTTAGTTTCCAGGGGCGGAATGGAGTCCCAGTACTTC. Its translation: CASSLVSRGGMESQYF.

This chain links TRBV29-1 with TRBJ2-1; D perhaps matches TRBD1 (6 bases). There are 16 residues in the CDR3. Germline-derived CDR1 and CDR2 are SQVTM and ANQGSEA. The V gene lost 7 bases and the J gene lost 0 bases, with 19 bases spanning the gap. Here the CDR3 DNA reads TGCAGCGCAACAATCGGGACACCGAGCTCCTACAATGAGCAGTTCTTC. It yields the protein CSATIGTPSSYNEQFF.

The chain uses TRBV7-6 and TRBJ2-1; no clear D. Trimming took 5 bases from V and 6 from J, leaving 11 bases between them. The CDR3 loop spans 13 amino acids. The germline V gene has CDR1 SGHVS and CDR2 FNYEAQ. CDR3 loop: CASSETRINEQFF. CDR3 nucleotides: TGTGCCAGCAGCGAAACCAGGATCAATGAGCAGTTCTTC.